This TCR beta chain is from a study of radiation and T cells in renal cell carcinoma. As to time point: baseline pretreatment blood. Treatment described: 15 Gy SBRT to primary tumor, nephrectomy 4 weeks later. Repertoires were generated with immunoSEQ multiplex PCR, while TCRdb's copy carries only in-frame clones and drops some. The sample yields over 120,000 clones, about 88% seen once. The CDR3 runs to 11 residues. Germline V gene data show CDR1 as MNHNY and CDR2 as SVGAGI (reference sequence). The source material was blood, sampled from a patient whose treatment included radiotherapy and nephrectomy. V usage is TRBV6-6 and J usage is TRBJ2-5; either TRBD1 or TRBD2 may fit D (5 bases each). The assigned J gene may be wrong: the sequence end matches TRBJ2-7 better. The receptor's source is a woman in her forties or fifties with renal cell carcinoma. As DNA, the CDR3 is TGTGCCACCCGGGACCCTACCGAGCAGTACTTC. It is translated as CATRDPTEQYF.